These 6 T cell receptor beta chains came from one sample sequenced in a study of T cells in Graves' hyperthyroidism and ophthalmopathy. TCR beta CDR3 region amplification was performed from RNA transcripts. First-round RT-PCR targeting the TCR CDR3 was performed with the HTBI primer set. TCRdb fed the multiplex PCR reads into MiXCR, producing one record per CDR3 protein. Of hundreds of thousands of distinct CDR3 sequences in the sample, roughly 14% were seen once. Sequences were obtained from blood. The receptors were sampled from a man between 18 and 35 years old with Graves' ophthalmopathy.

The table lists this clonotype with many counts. The CDR3: CASSPDPHSNQPQHF. Written as DNA, the CDR3 is TGTGCCAGCAGCCCGGACCCTCATAGCAATCAGCCCCAGCATTTT. The J gene is TRBJ1-5, the V gene TRBV3-1; D gene unclear. The V end lost 4 bases, the J end lost 0 bases, and 10 bases lay between the germline ends. The CDR3 runs to 15 residues. Germline V gene lookup returns CDR1 LGHDT and CDR2 YNNKEL (reference sequence).

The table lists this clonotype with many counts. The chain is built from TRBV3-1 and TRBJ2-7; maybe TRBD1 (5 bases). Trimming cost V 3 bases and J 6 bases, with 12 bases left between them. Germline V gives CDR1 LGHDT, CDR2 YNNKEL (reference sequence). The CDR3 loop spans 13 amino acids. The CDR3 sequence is CASSHRVSGEQYF. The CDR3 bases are TGTGCCAGCAGCCACAGGGTGTCAGGCGAGCAGTACTTC.

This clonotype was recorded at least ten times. The CDR3 protein is CSARLRDAGYTF. The CDR3 DNA follows: TGCAGTGCTAGACTTCGGGATGCTGGCTACACCTTC. The rearrangement joins TRBV20-1 to TRBJ1-2; D unclear. The germline CDR1 and CDR2 sequences are DFQATT and SNEGSKA (reference sequence). The CDR3 totals 12 residues. V was cut by 2 bases and J by 7 bases, with 11 bases left in between.

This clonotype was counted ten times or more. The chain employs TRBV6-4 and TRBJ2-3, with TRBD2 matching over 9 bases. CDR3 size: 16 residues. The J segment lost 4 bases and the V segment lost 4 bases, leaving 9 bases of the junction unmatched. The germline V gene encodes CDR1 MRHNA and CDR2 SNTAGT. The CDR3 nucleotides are TGTGCCAGCAGTGTTTTGGCGGGGGGGCCCCCAGATACGCAGTATTTT. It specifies CASSVLAGGPPDTQYF.

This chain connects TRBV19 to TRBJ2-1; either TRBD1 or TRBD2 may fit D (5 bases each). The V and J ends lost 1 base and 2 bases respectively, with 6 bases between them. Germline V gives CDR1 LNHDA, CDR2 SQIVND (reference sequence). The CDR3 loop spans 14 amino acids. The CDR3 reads CASSIVGAYNEQFF. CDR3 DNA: TGTGCCAGTAGTATAGTGGGGGCCTACAATGAGCAGTTCTTC.

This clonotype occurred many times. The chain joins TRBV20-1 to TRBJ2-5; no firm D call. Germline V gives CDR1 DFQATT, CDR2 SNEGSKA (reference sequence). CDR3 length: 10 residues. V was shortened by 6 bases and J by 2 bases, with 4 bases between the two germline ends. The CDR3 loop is CSARQETQYF. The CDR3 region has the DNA TGCAGTGCCCGACAAGAGACCCAGTACTTC.